The entry below gives a single T cell receptor beta chain sequence along with its context. Losses at the gene ends were 6 bases for V and 1 base for J; bases not matched to a gene: 7. Per the germline V gene, CDR1 is SGHAT and CDR2 is FQNNGV. The CDR3 is made up of 17 amino acids. The data stem from a study of blood T cell repertoires in COVID-19. Participants came from under 30 US areas, aged about 18 to 89 years. Sequencing was performed with immunoSEQ multiplex PCR; in TCRdb, only in-frame clones are kept and a portion is missing. The repertoire holds 200,000 to 250,000 clones, with approximately 89% as singletons.

The chain is built from TRBV11-2 and TRBJ2-2; TRBD1 agrees at 11 bases. The sequenced sample consisted of PBMCs or T cells enriched from blood (not recorded which). The origin of this receptor is a woman in her thirties who had been exposed to COVID-19. The CDR3: CASRWTGGAGNTGELFF. CDR3 sequence (DNA): TGTGCCAGCAGATGGACAGGGGGCGCGGGGAACACCGGGGAGCTGTTTTTT.